A single TCR beta chain is shown here with its context. The sample belongs to a study of technical replicates of blood from four donors. Only in-frame clones appear in the TCRdb table, and some are missing; sequencing was by immunoSEQ multiplex PCR. The sample consists of over 65,000 clones, 94% of them appearing once. This CDR3 region has 15 residues. V gave up 5 bases and J gave up 7 bases; unmatched junction bases: 8. Germline loops: CDR1 SGHNT, CDR2 YENEEA. This chain joins TRBV11-3 and TRBJ1-6, with 7 bases aligning to TRBD1. The sample comprised T cells isolated from PBMCs. This clonotype was obtained from a human donor in good health. This chain's CDR3 is CASSRGGTANSPLHF. CDR3 nucleotides: TGTGCCAGCAGCCGAGGAGGGACAGCCAATTCACCCCTCCACTTT.